Listed below are T cell receptor beta chains from one sample, sequenced in a study of glioma-infiltrating T cells after dendritic cell vaccination. Some clones are missing from TCRdb's copy, which holds only in-frame ones; the method was immunoSEQ multiplex PCR. In the table there are around 67,000 clones, about 76% of which are singletons. Material: blood, obtained before dendritic cell vaccination. These receptors were obtained from a human donor with glioblastoma. The CDR3 runs from the conserved cysteine through the conserved F or W. D genes are given only for firm matches. Not all rows give a size; the values are once, few, many and, for expanded clones, a class.

size	V	J	D	CDR3	DNA
once	TRBV6-1	TRBJ1-2	.	CASSLSGENYGYTF	TGTGCCAGCAGCTTATCGGGGGAAAACTATGGCTACACCTTC
.	TRBV9	TRBJ2-5	.	CASSVGGNQETQYF	TGTGCCAGCAGCGTAGGCGGGAACCAAGAGACCCAGTACTTC
.	TRBV5-1	TRBJ2-3	TRBD2	CASSSGTSAYTQYF	TGCGCCAGCAGCTCAGGGACTAGCGCTTATACGCAGTATTTT
.	TRBV15	TRBJ1-4	.	CATSREGTATNEKLFF	TGTGCCACCAGCAGGGAGGGGACTGCAACTAATGAAAAACTGTTTTTT
once	TRBV2	TRBJ2-7	.	CASSRESYEQYF	TGTGCCAGCAGCCGGGAGTCCTACGAGCAGTACTTC
.	TRBV4-1	TRBJ1-1	TRBD1	CASSQEAGGLYTEAFF	TGCGCCAGCAGCCAAGAGGCAGGGGGTTTGTACACTGAAGCTTTCTTT
.	TRBV6-6	TRBJ2-7	.	CASSRTGTYEQYF	TGTGCCAGCAGTCGAACAGGGACCTACGAGCAGTACTTC
.	TRBV2	TRBJ1-2	.	CASSDHGGRGDYGYTF	TGTGCCAGCAGTGATCACGGGGGAAGGGGCGACTATGGCTACACCTTC
.	TRBV2	TRBJ2-5	TRBD1	CASSEGQQETQYF	TGTGCCAGCAGTGAGGGACAGCAAGAGACCCAGTACTTC
.	TRBV5-1	TRBJ1-2	.	CASSLSGAINYGYTF	TGCGCCAGCAGCCTCTCCGGAGCGATCAACTATGGCTACACCTTC
.	TRBV6-5	TRBJ2-5	TRBD1	CASSYEQGGETQYF	TGTGCCAGCAGTTACGAACAGGGGGGAGAGACCCAGTACTTC
.	TRBV19	TRBJ2-7	TRBD1	CASSPGQAHSYEQYF	TGTGCCAGTAGCCCGGGACAGGCCCACTCCTACGAGCAGTACTTC
.	TRBV14	TRBJ2-2	TRBD1	CASSQTGAPKIGELFF	TGTGCCAGCAGCCAAACAGGGGCCCCAAAGATCGGGGAGCTGTTTTTT
.	TRBV6-6	TRBJ2-7	.	CASTLALAYEQYF	TGTGCCAGCACCCTAGCCCTTGCCTACGAGCAGTACTTC
few	TRBV13	TRBJ1-1	.	CASSSGQLNTEAFF	TGTGCCAGCAGCTCGGGACAACTGAACACTGAAGCTTTCTTT
.	TRBV5-4	TRBJ1-4	TRBD1	CASSSRDRGHEKLFF	TGTGCCAGCAGCAGCCGGGACAGGGGACACGAAAAACTGTTTTTT
few	TRBV19	TRBJ2-5	.	CASSISLTETQYF	TGTGCCAGTAGTATAAGCCTAACAGAGACCCAGTACTTC
.	TRBV6-5	TRBJ1-1	.	CASSYSNTVNTEAFF	TGTGCCAGCAGTTACTCGAATACGGTGAACACTGAAGCTTTCTTT
.	TRBV7-9	TRBJ2-3	.	CASSLASPDTQYF	TGTGCCAGCAGCTTAGCTAGCCCGGATACGCAGTATTTT
.	TRBV5-1	TRBJ2-1	.	CASSSLERSSYNEQFF	TGCGCCAGCAGCTCCCTGGAAAGGAGCTCCTACAATGAGCAGTTCTTC
.	TRBV18	TRBJ1-4	.	CASSPVGGATNEKLFF	TGTGCCAGCTCACCGGTTGGGGGCGCAACTAATGAAAAACTGTTTTTT
.	TRBV27	TRBJ2-1	TRBD2	CASSLLLGGGADEQFF	TGTGCCAGCAGTTTATTGTTGGGCGGGGGGGCCGATGAGCAGTTCTTC
.	TRBV5-1	TRBJ1-1	.	CASSSQERQGAFF	TGCGCCAGCAGCTCGCAGGAAAGACAAGGAGCTTTCTTT
.	TRBV6-1	TRBJ1-2	.	CASSPQANYGYTF	TGTGCCAGCAGTCCACAGGCCAACTATGGCTACACCTTC
.	TRBV5-4	TRBJ1-1	.	CASSLGAPLGTEAFF	TGTGCCAGCAGCTTGGGGGCCCCCCTTGGGACTGAAGCTTTCTTT
.	TRBV2	TRBJ1-6	.	CASRLDNSPLHF	TGTGCCAGCAGACTGGATAATTCACCCCTCCACTTT
.	TRBV10-3	TRBJ2-3	TRBD2	CAISESRTSGSTDTQYF	TGTGCCATCAGTGAGTCGAGGACTAGCGGTAGCACAGATACGCAGTATTTT
.	TRBV7-9	TRBJ2-3	.	CASSLGGLVTDTQYF	TGTGCCAGCAGCTTAGGGGGACTTGTCACAGATACGCAGTATTTT
.	TRBV19	TRBJ2-1	.	CASSPEYSEQFF	TGTGCCAGTAGTCCGGAGTATTCCGAGCAGTTCTTC
.	TRBV25-1	TRBJ2-3	TRBD2	CASSDGGAEDTQYF	TGTGCCAGCAGTGACGGGGGGGCGGAAGATACGCAGTATTTT
.	TRBV6-5	TRBJ1-6	.	CASRAPRERDSPLHF	TGTGCCAGCAGAGCTCCCAGGGAACGGGATTCACCCCTCCACTTT
.	TRBV5-1	TRBJ1-1	.	CASSPQYVENTEAFF	TGCGCCAGCAGCCCACAGTATGTGGAGAACACTGAAGCTTTCTTT
medium-sized	TRBV6-1	TRBJ2-3	.	CASSELMLLTDTQYF	TGTGCCAGCAGTGAACTAATGTTGCTAACAGATACGCAGTATTTT
.	TRBV6-1	TRBJ2-7	.	CAIATAYEQYF	TGTGCCATTGCGACTGCCTACGAGCAGTACTTC
.	TRBV7-6	TRBJ2-7	.	CASSLGRGSSYEQYF	TGTGCCAGCAGCCTCGGCCGGGGGAGCTCCTACGAGCAGTACTTC
.	TRBV27	TRBJ2-2	.	CASSPGLRTGELFF	TGTGCCAGCAGCCCGGGACTTCGAACCGGGGAGCTGTTTTTT
.	TRBV7-2	TRBJ2-7	TRBD1	CASSFQTGGTYEQYF	TGTGCCAGCAGCTTCCAGACAGGGGGGACCTACGAGCAGTACTTC
.	TRBV5-1	TRBJ1-1	TRBD1	CASSQGQGQAFF	TGCGCCAGCAGCCAAGGACAGGGACAAGCTTTCTTT
.	TRBV5-1	TRBJ1-1	TRBD1	CASSAEQGDTEAFF	TGCGCCAGCAGCGCGGAACAGGGGGACACTGAAGCTTTCTTT
large	TRBV7-3	TRBJ2-1	TRBD1	CASAGQGISESPYNEQFF	TGTGCCAGCGCCGGACAGGGGATTAGCGAGTCCCCCTACAATGAGCAGTTCTTC
.	TRBV15	TRBJ2-5	.	CATSRDREGAETQYF	TGTGCCACCAGCAGAGATCGGGAGGGGGCGGAGACCCAGTACTTC
.	TRBV7-2	TRBJ1-6	.	CASSPQRAGVNSPLHF	TGTGCCAGCAGCCCCCAACGGGCAGGGGTGAATTCACCCCTCCACTTT
.	TRBV2	TRBJ1-1	.	CASSRLTVNTEAFF	TGTGCCAGCAGTCGCCTGACAGTTAACACTGAAGCTTTCTTT
.	TRBV7-7	TRBJ2-3	TRBD1	CASSLDRGSDTQYF	TGTGCCAGCAGTCTGGACAGGGGCTCAGATACGCAGTATTTT
few	TRBV6-5	TRBJ1-4	TRBD1	CASSYWAGGNEKLFF	TGTGCCAGCAGTTACTGGGCAGGGGGGAACGAAAAACTGTTTTTT
.	TRBV19	TRBJ1-1	.	CASSINSPVTEAFF	TGTGCCAGTAGTATCAACAGTCCGGTCACTGAAGCTTTCTTT
.	TRBV30	TRBJ2-5	TRBD2	CASGGGRYQETQYF	TGTGCCTCGGGGGGGGGTCGGTACCAAGAGACCCAGTACTTC
.	TRBV5-6	TRBJ1-2	TRBD1	CASSLQPTGGAYGYTF	TGTGCCAGCAGCTTACAACCGACAGGGGGCGCCTATGGCTACACCTTC
.	TRBV19	TRBJ1-2	.	CASSIGGGNYGYTF	TGTGCCAGTAGTATAGGAGGAGGGAATTATGGCTACACCTTC
.	TRBV7-2	TRBJ1-1	.	CASSSLITEAFF	TGTGCCAGCAGCTCCTTAATCACTGAAGCTTTCTTT
once	TRBV27	TRBJ1-1	TRBD1	CASRDAGTDEAFF	TGTGCCAGCAGGGACGCCGGGACAGACGAAGCTTTCTTT
.	TRBV6-1	TRBJ1-5	TRBD1	CASSVGDRVQPQHF	TGTGCCAGCAGCGTCGGGGACAGGGTTCAGCCCCAGCATTTT
.	TRBV5-1	TRBJ1-4	.	CASSLGGVEKLFF	TGCGCCAGCAGCTTGGGTGGAGTGGAAAAACTGTTTTTT
.	TRBV6-6	TRBJ1-5	.	CASSYTRTVNQPQHF	TGTGCCAGCAGTTACACTCGGACAGTCAATCAGCCCCAGCATTTT
.	TRBV7-8	TRBJ1-1	.	CASSLRTEARLAFF	TGTGCCAGCAGCTTGCGGACAGAGGCAAGACTAGCTTTCTTT